Below, 14 T cell receptor beta chains from the same sample are listed, as sequenced in a study of blood T cell repertoires in COVID-19. TCRdb's table, derived via immunoSEQ multiplex PCR, lists solely in-frame clones and lacks some. This sample has approximately 290,000 clones, with about nine tenths found just once. The sequenced sample was peripheral blood. Receptor source: a man between 18 and 35 years old with active or convalescent COVID-19.

The chain links TRBV3-1 (or the pseudogene TRBV3-2) to TRBJ1-4; D remains ambiguous. CDR3 length equals 15 residues. Germline V lookup: CDR1 LGHDT, CDR2 YNNKEL (reference sequence). Deletions cut 6 bases from V and 4 bases from J, with 15 bases between. The chain's CDR3 is CASRHTTELNEKLFF. CDR3 bases: TGTGCCAGCAGGCATACGACGGAGCTTAATGAAAAACTGTTTTTT.

With regard to this clone: A read error may account for a junction end that differs from germline. The CDR3 spells CASRYSVGRGGWNEQFF. The DNA for the CDR3 is TGTGCCAGCAGGTACTCAGTAGGGAGGGGGGGTTGGAATGAGCAGTTCTTC. This chain links TRBV6-2 or TRBV6-3 with TRBJ2-1; tentatively, D is TRBD2 (7 bases). The CDR3 extends over 17 amino acids. The germline V gene encodes CDR1 MNHEY and CDR2 SVGEGT.

The chain combines TRBV15 with TRBJ1-1, with D possibly TRBD1 on 5 matching bases. V was shortened by 0 bases and J by 3 bases, with 14 bases between the two germline ends. Germline V lookup: CDR1 LNHNV, CDR2 YYDKDF (reference sequence). The CDR3 extends over 16 amino acids. CDR3 DNA: TGTGCCACCAGCAGAGAGATTTGGGGAGGGGACACTGAAGCTTTCTTT. It translates to CATSREIWGGDTEAFF. The full variable domain, its missing parts supplied by reference TRBV15 and TRBJ1-1, is DAMVIQNPRYQVTQFGKPVTLSCSQTLNHNVMYWYQQKSSQAPKLLFHYYDKDFNNEADTPDNFQSRRPNTSFCFLDIRSPGLGDTAMYLCATSREIWGGDTEAFFGQGTRLTVV.

The rearrangement links TRBV7-9 to TRBJ1-3; 7 positions match TRBD1. This CDR3 region has 15 residues. Germline CDR1 reads SEHNR; CDR2 reads FQNEAQ (reference sequence). V was pared by 5 bases and J by 0 bases, with 4 bases of the junction left unmatched. The CDR3 reads CASSLGTASGNTIYF. In nucleotides, the CDR3 is TGTGCCAGCAGCCTCGGGACAGCCTCTGGAAACACCATATATTTT. Full variable domain (remainder filled in from reference TRBV7-9 and TRBJ1-3): DTGVSQNPRHKITKRGQNVTFRCDPISEHNRLYWYRQTLGQGPEFLTYFQNEAQLEKSRLLSDRFSAERPKGSFSTLEIQRTEQGDSAMYLCASSLGTASGNTIYFGEGSWLTVV.

The chain combines TRBV29-1 with TRBJ1-5, with D tentatively TRBD1 (5 bases). Trimming stripped 4 bases from V and 6 bases from J, with 10 bases between. CDR3 length: 12 amino acids. The germline V gene has CDR1 SQVTM and CDR2 ANQGSEA. The CDR3 DNA reads TGCAGCGTTGCGGCCGGGGGTCAGCCCCAGCATTTT. Translated: CSVAAGGQPQHF.

The V call is TRBV15, the J call TRBJ2-7, with D perhaps matching TRBD2 (6 bases). Trimming stripped 3 bases from V and 4 bases from J, with 19 bases between. This CDR3 is built from 16 residues. Germline V CDR1 and CDR2: LNHNV, YYDKDF (reference sequence). The CDR3 sequence is CATSSSHGRGIYEQYF. Written as DNA, the CDR3 is TGTGCCACCAGCAGTTCACATGGGCGGGGTATTTACGAGCAGTACTTC.

The chain uses TRBV7-6 and TRBJ2-5; a possible D gene is TRBD2 (6 bases). This CDR3 contains 17 residues. Germline assignment: CDR1 SGHVS and CDR2 FNYEAQ. V lost 5 bases to trimming and J lost 4 bases, with 23 bases between them. The CDR3 spells CASSTFTSPGGAETQYF. The CDR3, as DNA: TGTGCCAGCAGCACCTTCACTAGCCCGGGCGGGGCAGAGACCCAGTACTTC.

V gene TRBV12-3 or TRBV12-4 combines with J gene TRBJ1-2, with D possibly matching TRBD1 (5 bases). Between the trimmed V and J ends, which lost 5 bases and 3 bases, there was a span of 10 bases. The CDR3 runs 13 residues. CDR3 bases: TGTGCCAGCAGTATCAGGGATGACTATGGCTACACCTTC. Its protein product is CASSIRDDYGYTF.

This clone was counted a few times. V usage is TRBV19 and J usage is TRBJ2-1, with 10 nucleotides matching TRBD2. The CDR3 has 13 amino acids. Germline values: CDR1 LNHDA, CDR2 SQIVND (reference sequence). V was clipped by 10 bases and J by 8 bases; unmatched bases: 8. The CDR3 sequence is CATKRGGRDEQFF. The DNA of the CDR3 is TGTGCCACAAAGCGGGGGGGCCGAGATGAGCAGTTCTTC.

The rearrangement links TRBV6-5 to TRBJ1-1; 11 bases agree with TRBD1. The germline gives CDR1 MNHEY, CDR2 SVGAGI. The CDR3 has 14 residues. V shed 3 bases, J shed 5 bases, and the junction held 2 bases outside the gene matches. CDR3 in amino acids: CASSYGTGGTEAFF. The DNA for the CDR3 is TGTGCCAGCAGTTATGGGACAGGGGGTACTGAAGCTTTCTTT.

In its sample, this clone was seen once. The chain has TRBV6-5 and TRBJ2-1; a weak D match, TRBD1 (5 bases). V shed 6 bases and J shed 4 bases, with 10 bases lying between them. The CDR3 runs 13 residues. CDR1 MNHEY and CDR2 SVGAGI come from the germline V gene. Here the CDR3 reads CASSLQVYNEQFF. CDR3 nucleotide sequence: TGTGCCAGCAGCCTACAGGTTTACAATGAGCAGTTCTTC.

V is TRBV5-1 and J is TRBJ2-1; D might be TRBD2 (6 bases). Trimming removed 6 bases from V and 2 bases from J, with 15 bases in between. Germline CDR1 is SGHRS and CDR2 is YFSETQ. The CDR3 contains 15 residues. The DNA for the CDR3 is TGCGCCAGCACTGGGGACTTCATTACCTACAATGAGCAGTTCTTC. It encodes CASTGDFITYNEQFF.

The rearrangement joins TRBV6-2 or TRBV6-3 to TRBJ2-3; 7 nucleotides align to TRBD2. With V trimmed by 3 bases and J by 4 bases, 16 bases remained unmatched. This CDR3 contains 18 residues. In germline, CDR1 is MNHEY, CDR2 SVGEGT. The CDR3 sequence: CASSYLLATAQVADTQYF. The DNA of the CDR3 is TGTGCCAGCAGTTATTTACTAGCGACGGCCCAGGTGGCAGATACGCAGTATTTT.

The chain recombines TRBV28 with TRBJ2-7, with D perhaps matching TRBD2 (5 bases). The V gene lost 7 bases and the J gene lost 2 bases, with 15 bases spanning the gap. CDR1 is MDHEN and CDR2 is SYDVKM in the germline V gene. There are 14 residues in the CDR3. The CDR3 protein is CASKSGTPPYEQYF. The CDR3 DNA is TGTGCCAGCAAAAGCGGAACCCCCCCCTACGAGCAGTACTTC.